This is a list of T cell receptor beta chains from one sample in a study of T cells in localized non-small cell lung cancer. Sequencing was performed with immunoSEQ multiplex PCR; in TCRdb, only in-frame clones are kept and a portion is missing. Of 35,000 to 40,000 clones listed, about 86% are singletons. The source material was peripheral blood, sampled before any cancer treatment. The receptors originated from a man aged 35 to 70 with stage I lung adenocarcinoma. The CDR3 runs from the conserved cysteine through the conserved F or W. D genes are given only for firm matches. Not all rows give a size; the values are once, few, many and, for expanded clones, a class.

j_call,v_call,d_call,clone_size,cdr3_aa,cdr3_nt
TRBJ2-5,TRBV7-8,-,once,CASSPGQHQETQYF,TGTGCCAGCAGCCCCGGACAGCACCAAGAGACCCAGTACTTC
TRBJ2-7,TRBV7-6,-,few,CASSLGGDYEQYF,TGTGCCAGCAGCTTAGGCGGGGACTACGAGCAGTACTTC
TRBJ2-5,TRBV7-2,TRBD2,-,CASSLAPGAGGVGPQETQYF,TGTGCCAGCAGCTTAGCGCCCGGGGCGGGAGGAGTGGGGCCACAAGAGACCCAGTACTTC
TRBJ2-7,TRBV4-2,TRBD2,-,CASSQGGRPLDEQYF,TGTGCCAGCAGCCAAGGCGGGAGGCCTCTGGACGAGCAGTACTTC
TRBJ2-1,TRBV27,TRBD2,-,CASSEVSSLAGAYNEQFF,TGTGCCAGCAGTGAGGTATCATCACTAGCGGGAGCCTACAATGAGCAGTTCTTC
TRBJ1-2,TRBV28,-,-,CATWAGYGYTF,TGTGCCACTTGGGCCGGGTATGGCTACACCTTC
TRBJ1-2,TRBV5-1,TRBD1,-,CASSLQGQDDGYTF,TGCGCCAGCAGCTTGCAGGGACAGGACGATGGCTACACCTTC
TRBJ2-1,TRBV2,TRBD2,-,CASSREREVLNEQFF,TGTGCCAGCAGCCGAGAGCGGGAGGTGCTCAATGAGCAGTTCTTC
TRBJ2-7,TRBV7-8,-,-,CASSPDSFYEQYF,TGTGCCAGCAGCCCGGACAGTTTCTACGAGCAGTACTTC
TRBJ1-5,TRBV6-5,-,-,CASSLKDSNQPQHF,TGTGCCAGCAGTTTAAAGGATAGCAATCAGCCCCAGCATTTT
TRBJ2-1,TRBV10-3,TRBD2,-,CAIQATGTSQKSSYNEQFF,TGTGCCATACAAGCGACCGGGACTAGCCAAAAGAGCTCCTACAATGAGCAGTTCTTC
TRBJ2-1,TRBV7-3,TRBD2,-,CASSPTSGTPYEQFF,TGTGCCAGCAGTCCGACTAGCGGGACTCCCTATGAGCAGTTCTTC
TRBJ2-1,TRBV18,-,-,CASSPPNGYEQFF,TGTGCCAGCTCACCCCCTAACGGTTATGAGCAGTTCTTC
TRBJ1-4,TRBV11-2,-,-,CASSREGNEKLFF,TGTGCCAGCAGCCGGGAGGGGAATGAAAAACTGTTTTTT
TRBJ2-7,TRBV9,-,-,CASSVEGSAAYEQYF,TGTGCCAGCAGCGTAGAAGGTAGCGCCGCCTACGAGCAGTACTTC
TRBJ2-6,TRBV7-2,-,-,CASSAQARTGANVLTF,TGTGCCAGCAGCGCTCAGGCGAGAACTGGGGCCAACGTCCTGACTTTC
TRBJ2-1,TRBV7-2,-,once,CASSIPDSYNEQFF,TGTGCCAGCAGCATCCCGGACTCCTACAATGAGCAGTTCTTC
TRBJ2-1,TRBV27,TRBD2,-,CASSSRLAETEQFF,TGTGCCAGCAGTTCACGACTAGCGGAGACTGAGCAGTTCTTC
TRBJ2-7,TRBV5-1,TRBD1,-,CASSPLQGSSYEQYF,TGCGCCAGCAGCCCTTTACAGGGGTCATCCTACGAGCAGTACTTC
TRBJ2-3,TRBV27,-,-,CASSSQLDTQYF,TGTGCCAGCAGTAGCCAGTTAGATACGCAGTATTTT
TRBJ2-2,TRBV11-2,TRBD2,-,CASSSSSGSNTGELFF,TGTGCCAGCAGCTCATCTAGCGGAAGTAACACCGGGGAGCTGTTTTTT
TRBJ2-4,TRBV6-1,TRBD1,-,CASSEQGQGEAGAKNIQYF,TGTGCCAGCAGTGAACAGGGACAGGGTGAAGCCGGAGCCAAAAACATTCAGTACTTC
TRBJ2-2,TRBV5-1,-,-,CASSLVAGVDTGELFF,TGCGCCAGCAGCTTGGTAGCAGGGGTGGACACCGGGGAGCTGTTTTTT